This entry is about one TCR beta chain. The antigen is not known. This sample is part of a study of T cell responses to AZD1222 COVID-19 vaccine. General study points: Just a handful of AZD1222 recipients tested seropositive at baseline. Donors in the cohort were predominantly white British and more often female, and clonal diversity was possibly underestimated.

Here immunoSEQ multiplex PCR was the method, and the copy in TCRdb shows in-frame clones only, minus some. The sample lists 85,000 or so clones, 75% to 95% occurring once. Germline V gives CDR1 KGHSY, CDR2 FQNENV. Trimming shortened V by 0 bases and J by 0 bases, and 17 bases separated the two germline ends. The CDR3 runs to 19 residues. Combined were second doses at about 4 or about 12 weeks. This TCR came from an adult who received the AZD1222 COVID-19 vaccine. V is TRBV16 and J is TRBJ1-4; TRBD1 is a possible D gene (6 bases). Sequenced here: peripheral blood, sampled 28 days after the second AZD1222 dose. CDR3 residues: CASSQSGGQYYATNEKLFF. CDR3 in DNA: TGTGCCAGCAGCCAATCCGGAGGACAGTACTACGCAACTAATGAAAAACTGTTTTTT.